Presented here are 11 T cell receptor beta chains from one specimen sequenced in a study of blood T cells in healthy people across ages. A sample-barcoded 5' primer and a J-beta primer mix were used in a second PCR of about 7 to 11 cycles. TCRdb itself ran the 5' RACE reads through MiXCR, one entry per CDR3 protein. The sample lists around 580,000 distinct CDR3 sequences, around 50% occurring once. Sequencing input: blood. These TCRs come from a man older than 75 in good health.

V usage is TRBV27 and J usage is TRBJ2-7, with D possibly matching TRBD2 (6 bases). Germline loops: CDR1 MNHEY, CDR2 SMNVEV (reference sequence). This CDR3 is built from 12 residues. Trimming took 5 bases from V and 9 from J, leaving 14 bases between them. CDR3 DNA: TGTGCCAGCAGTACTCGACTAGGCAGGCAGTACTTC. It is translated as CASSTRLGRQYF.

This chain links TRBV25-1 with TRBJ2-1; 12 bases align to TRBD2. The CDR3 extends over 17 amino acids. The germline gives CDR1 MGHDK, CDR2 SYGVNS. V shed 5 bases and J 7 bases; nucleotides not matched to a gene: 12. The CDR3 reads CASSPQTSGRKRNEQFF. In nucleotides, the CDR3 is TGTGCCAGCAGTCCACAGACTAGCGGGAGAAAGAGAAATGAGCAGTTCTTC.

The chain is built from TRBV28 and TRBJ2-5, with unresolved D. Trimming took off 3 bases at V and 0 bases at J, with 8 bases between the two ends. This CDR3 has 14 residues. CDR1 is MDHEN, CDR2 SYDVKM, per germline. CDR3 sequence: CASSFSRYQETQYF. The CDR3 DNA is TGTGCCAGCAGTTTCTCCAGGTACCAAGAGACCCAGTACTTC.

The chain has TRBV2 and TRBJ1-1; no clear D. The CDR3 extends over 14 amino acids. CDR1 SNHLY and CDR2 FYNNEI come from the germline V gene. V lost 3 bases and J 11 bases, leaving 19 bases between the germline ends. The CDR3 is CASSDLVEGGTAFF. The CDR3 DNA reads TGTGCCAGCAGTGATCTCGTGGAGGGAGGTACGGCTTTCTTT.

The rearrangement links TRBV19 to TRBJ1-5; 7 nucleotides line up with TRBD1. Germline values: CDR1 LNHDA, CDR2 SQIVND (reference sequence). The CDR3 covers 15 residues. The ends lost 4 bases at V and 6 bases at J; junction bases unmatched: 9. The CDR3 loop is CASSTDTGAFQPQHF. CDR3 sequence (DNA): TGTGCCAGTAGTACCGATACAGGGGCCTTTCAGCCCCAGCATTTT.

This chain uses TRBV19 with TRBJ2-7, with D tentatively TRBD1 (7 bases). The CDR3 has 16 residues. Germline-derived CDR1 and CDR2 are LNHDA and SQIVND (reference sequence). The germline V and J ends were trimmed by 5 bases and 6 bases, with 23 bases remaining between them. As DNA, the CDR3 is TGTGCCAGTAGTCCACGCGCGGGACAGCGAACCTTCGAGCAGTACTTC. This sequence encodes CASSPRAGQRTFEQYF.

The chain recombines TRBV5-1 with TRBJ2-1; a weak D match, TRBD2 (5 bases). The CDR3 has 16 residues. Deletions cut 4 bases from V and 2 bases from J, with 16 bases between. Looked up from germline, CDR1 is SGHRS and CDR2 is YFSETQ. The CDR3 region is CASSPEAAAPYNEQFF. The DNA for the CDR3 is TGCGCCAGCAGCCCGGAGGCCGCGGCCCCCTACAATGAGCAGTTCTTC.

The CDR3: CATSRDMQGVHEQYF. In nucleotides, the CDR3 is TGTGCCACCAGCAGAGATATGCAGGGTGTACACGAGCAGTACTTC. The V gene is TRBV15, the J gene TRBJ2-7; TRBD1 is a possible D gene (5 bases). V was clipped by 0 bases and J by 5 bases, with 14 bases between them. The CDR3 extends over 15 amino acids. CDR1 is LNHNV and CDR2 is YYDKDF in the germline V gene (reference sequence).

The chain employs TRBV25-1 and TRBJ1-6, with D perhaps TRBD1 (6 bases). CDR1 and CDR2 (germline): MGHDK, SYGVNS. V lost 6 bases and J 12 bases, leaving 21 bases between the germline ends. CDR3 length equals 15 residues. The CDR3 nucleotides are TGTGCCAGCAGGGACTGGGGGGGGGGCCAAGGACCCCTCCACTTT. It encodes CASRDWGGGQGPLHF.

The chain employs TRBV12-3 or TRBV12-4 and TRBJ2-1; 7 nucleotides match TRBD2. The trim removed 6 bases at V and 4 bases at J, leaving 6 bases unmatched. The CDR3 runs 14 residues. CDR3 region: CASRGAGEYNEQFF. DNA of the CDR3: TGTGCCAGCAGGGGCGCGGGGGAGTACAATGAGCAGTTCTTC.

The gene calls are TRBV29-1 and TRBJ1-1, with unresolved D. The V gene lost 4 bases and the J gene lost 6 bases, with 6 bases spanning the gap. CDR3 length: 10 amino acids. Per the germline V gene, CDR1 is SQVTM and CDR2 is ANQGSEA. CDR3 in DNA: TGCAGCGTTGCGTCACCTGAAGCTTTCTTT. Translating gives CSVASPEAFF.